This T cell receptor beta chain derives from a study of cytomegalovirus exposure and HLA in healthy donors. Across the whole study: The 120 validation repertoires and the roughly 670 first-cohort repertoires shared a platform, a later analysis reported.

The CDR3 runs 14 residues. Germline V gene sequence: CDR1 MDHEN, CDR2 SYDVKM. The ends were cut back, 3 bases at V and 3 bases at J, with 12 bases in the middle. Libraries were prepared by immunoSEQ multiplex PCR; TCRdb keeps only in-frame clonotypes and omits some of them. The sample comprises under 75,000 clones, approximately 86% of which are singletons, and about 3% rests with the top ten. These donors were members of the roughly 120-subject validation cohort, a group separate from the approximately 620-subject first cohort. Turning to this clone: Its antigen is as yet unknown.

Regarding the study as a whole: There were 150 to 200 TCR beta chains listed as cytomegalovirus-associated.

The genes are TRBV28 and TRBJ2-7; D is unclear. The sequenced material came from PBMCs. The sequence came from a man aged 25-40 years in good health and CMV-seronegative. The CDR3 sequence is CASSFRQVDYEQYF. The DNA for the CDR3 is TGTGCCAGCAGTTTCCGCCAGGTCGACTACGAGCAGTACTTC.